Described below is a single T cell receptor (beta chain) sequence and its context. These data come from a study of T cells in Graves' hyperthyroidism and ophthalmopathy. About the study: Before treatment of any kind, peripheral blood was taken at initial diagnosis.

The germline V gene has CDR1 MDHEN and CDR2 SYDVKM. The CDR3 has 16 amino acids. V gave up 5 bases and J gave up 5 bases; unmatched junction bases: 11. Lactation, pregnancy, other autoimmune disease or uncontrolled infection led to exclusion of patients. Source material for PBMCs was less than 12 ml fresh peripheral blood. TCR beta CDR3 regions were amplified from RNA transcripts. The HTBI set primed first-round TCR CDR3 RT-PCR. Each CDR3 protein gets one entry after TCRdb re-called the multiplex PCR reads with MiXCR. The repertoire holds about 260,000 distinct CDR3 sequences, with around a quarter as singletons.

The TCR sequence derives from a man aged 40-49 years with Graves' hyperthyroidism that later progressed to Graves' ophthalmopathy. The sample comprised blood. The J gene is TRBJ2-2, the V gene TRBV28, with 7 bases aligning to TRBD1. The CDR3 protein is CASSTEQGKRTGELFF. CDR3 nucleotide sequence: TGTGCCAGCAGTACAGAACAGGGGAAACGAACCGGGGAGCTGTTTTTT.